Listed below are T cell receptor beta chains from one sample, sequenced in a study of blood T cell repertoires in COVID-19. The method was immunoSEQ multiplex PCR; TCRdb's version includes in-frame clones alone and lacks a portion of them. The table lists 250,000 to 300,000 clones, more than 65% of them singletons, with roughly 3.1% in the top ten. Specimen: PBMCs or T cells enriched from blood (not recorded which). The source of these receptors is a man aged 45 to 65 who had recovered from COVID-19. Each CDR3 is given with its conserved first and last residue. A D gene is named only where the DNA matches it firmly. Only part of the rows carry a size: once, few, many, or a class if the clone is expanded.

d_call: .
j_call: TRBJ2-3
v_call: TRBV3-1/TRBV3-2
clone_size: .
cdr3_nt: TGTGCCAGCAGCCATAAACCAGGGACACCCTCCAGAGATACGCAGTATTTT
cdr3_aa: CASSHKPGTPSRDTQYF

d_call: TRBD1
j_call: TRBJ1-4
v_call: TRBV28
clone_size: once
cdr3_nt: TGTGCCAGCAGTTTATGGGACAGGGTAGAAAAACTGTTTTTT
cdr3_aa: CASSLWDRVEKLFF

d_call: .
j_call: TRBJ2-3
v_call: TRBV28
clone_size: .
cdr3_nt: TGTGCCAGCAGTTTTCCTAATTCGTATACGCAGTATTTT
cdr3_aa: CASSFPNSYTQYF

d_call: TRBD2
j_call: TRBJ2-7
v_call: TRBV10-2
clone_size: .
cdr3_nt: TGCGCCAGCAGAGAAGGGCGGGACTACTCCTACGAGCAGTACTTC
cdr3_aa: CASREGRDYSYEQYF

d_call: .
j_call: TRBJ2-7
v_call: TRBV19
clone_size: .
cdr3_nt: TGTGCCAGTAGTATCGTCCAGGGAACCTACGAGCAGTACTTC
cdr3_aa: CASSIVQGTYEQYF

d_call: .
j_call: TRBJ1-4
v_call: TRBV19
clone_size: .
cdr3_nt: TGTGCCAGTAGCCACTTACAGGGCGGGAGCGAAAAACTGTTTTTT
cdr3_aa: CASSHLQGGSEKLFF

d_call: .
j_call: TRBJ1-4
v_call: TRBV18
clone_size: .
cdr3_nt: TGTGCCAGCTCACCACCGGCCCCGGGTGCCGATGAAAAACTGTTTTTT
cdr3_aa: CASSPPAPGADEKLFF

d_call: .
j_call: TRBJ1-5
v_call: TRBV5-1
clone_size: .
cdr3_nt: TGCGCCAGCAGCTTGTCATCTGGAGTTCAGCCCCAGCATTTT
cdr3_aa: CASSLSSGVQPQHF

d_call: TRBD1
j_call: TRBJ1-1
v_call: TRBV7-9
clone_size: .
cdr3_nt: TGTGCCAGCAGCCCTCCGGGACAGGGGGGAGCTTTCTTT
cdr3_aa: CASSPPGQGGAFF

d_call: TRBD2
j_call: TRBJ2-3
v_call: TRBV20-1
clone_size: once
cdr3_nt: TGCAGTGCTAGTAGCGGGGGCACAGATACGCAGTATTTT
cdr3_aa: CSASSGGTDTQYF

d_call: .
j_call: TRBJ2-7
v_call: TRBV28
clone_size: few
cdr3_nt: TGTGCCAGCAGTTCTTCAGGGGAGGGAATAGGTGAGCAGTACTTC
cdr3_aa: CASSSSGEGIGEQYF

d_call: TRBD1
j_call: TRBJ1-1
v_call: TRBV7-2
clone_size: .
cdr3_nt: TGTGCCAGCAGCTTGAGGGGGCTCAGCACTGAAGCTTTCTTT
cdr3_aa: CASSLRGLSTEAFF